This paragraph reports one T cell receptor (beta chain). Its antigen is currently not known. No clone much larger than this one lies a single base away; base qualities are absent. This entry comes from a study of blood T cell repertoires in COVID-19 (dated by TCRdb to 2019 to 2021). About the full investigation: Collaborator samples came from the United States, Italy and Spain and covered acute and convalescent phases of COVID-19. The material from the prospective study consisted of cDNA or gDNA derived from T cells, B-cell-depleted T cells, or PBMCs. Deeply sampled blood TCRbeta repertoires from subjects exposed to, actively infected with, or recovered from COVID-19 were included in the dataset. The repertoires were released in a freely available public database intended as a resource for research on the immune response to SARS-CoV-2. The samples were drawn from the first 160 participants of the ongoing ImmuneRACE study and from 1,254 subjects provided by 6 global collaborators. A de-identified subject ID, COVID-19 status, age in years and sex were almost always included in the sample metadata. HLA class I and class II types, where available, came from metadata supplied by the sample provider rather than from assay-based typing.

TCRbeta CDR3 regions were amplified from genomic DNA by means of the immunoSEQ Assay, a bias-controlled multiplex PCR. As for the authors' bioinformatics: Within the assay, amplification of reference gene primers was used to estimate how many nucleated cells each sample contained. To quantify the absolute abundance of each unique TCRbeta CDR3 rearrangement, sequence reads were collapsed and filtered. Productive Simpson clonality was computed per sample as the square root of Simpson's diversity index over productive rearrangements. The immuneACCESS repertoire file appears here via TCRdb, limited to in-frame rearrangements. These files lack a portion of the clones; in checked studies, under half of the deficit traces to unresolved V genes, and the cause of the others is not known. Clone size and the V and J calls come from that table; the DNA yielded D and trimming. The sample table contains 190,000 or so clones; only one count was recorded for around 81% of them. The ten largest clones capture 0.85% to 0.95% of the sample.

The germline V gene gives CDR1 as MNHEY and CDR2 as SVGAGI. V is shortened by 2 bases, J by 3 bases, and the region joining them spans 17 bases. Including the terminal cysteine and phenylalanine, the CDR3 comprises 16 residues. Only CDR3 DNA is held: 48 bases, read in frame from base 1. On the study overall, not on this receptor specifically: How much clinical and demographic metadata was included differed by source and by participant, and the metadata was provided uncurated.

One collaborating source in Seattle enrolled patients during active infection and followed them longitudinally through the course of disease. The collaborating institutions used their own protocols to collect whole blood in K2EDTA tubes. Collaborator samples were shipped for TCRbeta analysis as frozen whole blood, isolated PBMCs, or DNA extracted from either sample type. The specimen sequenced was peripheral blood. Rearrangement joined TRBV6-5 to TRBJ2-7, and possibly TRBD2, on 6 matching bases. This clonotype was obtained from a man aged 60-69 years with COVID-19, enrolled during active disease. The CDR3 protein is CASSYAGPGTHYEQYF. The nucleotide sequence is TGTGCCAGCAGTTACGCGGGGCCCGGGACGCACTACGAGCAGTACTTC.